These 24 T cell receptor beta chains were sequenced from one sample in a study of early T cells in non-severe SARS-CoV-2 infection. Via MiXCR, TCRdb re-called the 5' RACE reads, giving one row per CDR3 protein. The data contain 45,000 to 55,000 distinct CDR3 sequences, over 10% of them seen just once; the ten biggest clones take up roughly 10%. The specimen was whole blood. The receptor source for this set is an adult who was a healthcare worker with PCR-confirmed SARS-CoV-2 infection or an uninfected control (not recorded which).

The chain links TRBV5-1 to TRBJ2-5, with D possibly TRBD2 on 6 matching bases. CDR1 SGHRS and CDR2 YFSETQ come from the germline V gene. Trimming stripped 6 bases from V and 5 bases from J, with 8 bases between. CDR3 length equals 11 residues. In DNA, the CDR3 is TGCGCCAGCAAACGGGAGGAGACCCAGTACTTC. Protein sequence: CASKREETQYF.

The table lists this clonotype with many counts. The chain combines TRBV11-1 with TRBJ2-7, with TRBD1 matching 7 bases. V trimming: 5 bases; J trimming: 1 base; junction bases outside the gene matches: 2. The germline CDR1 and CDR2 sequences are SGHAT and FQDESV (reference sequence). This CDR3 contains 13 residues. The CDR3 sequence: CASSQDRSYEQYF. The CDR3 coding sequence is TGTGCCAGCAGCCAGGACAGGTCCTACGAGCAGTACTTC.

The chain recombines TRBV18 with TRBJ1-2; TRBD1 is a possible D gene (6 bases). The CDR3 has 12 amino acids. The V end lost 2 bases, the J end lost 6 bases, and 7 bases lay between the germline ends. Germline values: CDR1 KGHSH, CDR2 LQKENI. The CDR3 bases are TGTGCCAGCTCACCATCAGGGGATGGCTACACCTTC. Translation gives CASSPSGDGYTF.

This clonotype was picked up a small number of times. The chain has TRBV7-3 and TRBJ1-1, with a tentative D call TRBD1 (6 bases). The CDR3 is 19 amino acids. Trimming pared 2 bases from V and 1 base from J, leaving 23 bases between. The V gene's germline CDR1 is SGHTA and CDR2 FQGTGA. In DNA form, the CDR3 reads TGTGCCAGCAGCTTAGTGCAGGGGAGTAGTATAAATGCGAACACTGAAGCTTTCTTT. Its protein product is CASSLVQGSSINANTEAFF.

This clonotype was counted ten times or more. The chain links TRBV6-4 to TRBJ1-6; D ambiguous. Per germline, CDR1 MRHNA and CDR2 SNTAGT. CDR3 length: 13 amino acids. Trimming removed 2 bases at V and 8 bases at J, with 7 bases between. In nucleotides, the CDR3 is TGTGCCAGCAGTGACGACGGGTATTCACCCCTCCACTTT. This encodes CASSDDGYSPLHF.

The chain recombines TRBV9 with TRBJ1-3, with D uncertain. V shed 0 bases and J shed 4 bases, with 11 bases lying between them. The CDR3 is 15 amino acids. From germline, CDR1 is SGDLS and CDR2 YYNGEE. CDR3 residues: CASSVVPGSGNTIYF. The CDR3 DNA follows: TGTGCCAGCAGCGTAGTCCCAGGTTCCGGAAACACCATATATTTT.

This chain links TRBV7-9 with TRBJ2-7; D call uncertain. CDR3 size: 11 residues. The germline CDR1 and CDR2 sequences are SEHNR and FQNEAQ (reference sequence). V was trimmed by 4 bases and J by 4 bases, leaving 5 bases between them. CDR3 region: CASSSAYEQYF. Here the CDR3 DNA reads TGTGCCAGCAGCTCTGCGTACGAGCAGTACTTC. The full variable domain, completed using reference TRBV7-9 and TRBJ2-7, is DTGVSQNPRHKITKRGQNVTFRCDPISEHNRLYWYRQTLGQGPEFLTYFQNEAQLEKSRLLSDRFSAERPKGSFSTLEIQRTEQGDSAMYLCASSSAYEQYFGPGTRLTVT.

This clonotype occurred many times. This chain links TRBV19 with TRBJ2-7; a possible D gene is TRBD2 (6 bases). In germline, CDR1 is LNHDA, CDR2 SQIVND (reference sequence). Trimming took off 5 bases at V and 0 bases at J, with 14 bases between the two ends. CDR3 length: 15 amino acids. The chain's CDR3 is CASSQREATSYEQYF. The DNA of the CDR3 is TGTGCCAGTAGTCAAAGGGAGGCAACCTCCTACGAGCAGTACTTC. The whole variable domain, remainder taken from reference TRBV19 and TRBJ2-7, is DGGITQSPKYLFRKEGQNVTLSCEQNLNHDAMYWYRQDPGQGLRLIYYSQIVNDFQKGDIAEGYSVSREKKESFPLTVTSAQKNPTAFYLCASSQREATSYEQYFGPGTRLTVT.

The sample holds many counts of this clonotype. The chain joins TRBV9 to TRBJ2-3, with a possible D match to TRBD1 (8 bases). The V end was cut by 6 bases, the J end by 2 bases, with 22 bases between. Germline-derived CDR1 and CDR2 are SGDLS and YYNGEE. CDR3 length: 17 amino acids. The CDR3 DNA reads TGTGCCAGCAAACGAGGCAGCGGGACAGGTCACACAGATACGCAGTATTTT. It translates to CASKRGSGTGHTDTQYF. The full variable domain, with the rest looked up from reference TRBV9 and TRBJ2-3, is DSGVTQTPKHLITATGQRVTLRCSPRSGDLSVYWYQQSLDQGLQFLIQYYNGEERAKGNILERFSAQQFPDLHSELNLSSLELGDSALYFCASKRGSGTGHTDTQYFGPGTRLTVL.

In its sample, this clonotype was seen a few times. The genes are TRBV28 and TRBJ2-5; 8 bases match TRBD2. This CDR3 is 14 amino acids long. J was trimmed by 5 bases and V by 4 bases; bases with no gene match: 6. Per germline, CDR1 MDHEN and CDR2 SYDVKM. The CDR3 loop reads CASSSTAGAETQYF. DNA of the CDR3: TGTGCCAGCAGTTCAACAGCGGGAGCTGAGACCCAGTACTTC.

This clonotype was detected many times. The rearrangement joins TRBV7-3 to TRBJ1-1; the D is unclear. CDR3 length: 14 residues. From germline, CDR1 is SGHTA and CDR2 FQGTGA. V was cut by 5 bases and J by 4 bases, with 14 bases left in between. Written as DNA, the CDR3 is TGTGCCAGCAGCCCCCAGGCCTTTCTCACTGAAGCTTTCTTT. Its translation is CASSPQAFLTEAFF.

This chain links TRBV11-2 with TRBJ1-1, with TRBD1 matching over 7 bases. V lost 6 bases to trimming and J lost 0 bases; unmatched junction nucleotides: 7. The CDR3 is made up of 15 amino acids. From germline, CDR1 is SGHAT and CDR2 FQNNGV. The chain's CDR3 is CASRSRQGMNTEAFF. The CDR3 region has the DNA TGTGCCAGCAGATCCAGACAGGGAATGAACACTGAAGCTTTCTTT. The full variable domain, in which reference TRBV11-2 and TRBJ1-1 provide the parts outside the CDR3, is EAGVAQSPRYKIIEKRQSVAFWCNPISGHATLYWYQQILGQGPKLLIQFQNNGVVDDSQLPKDRFSAERLKGVDSTLKIQPAKLEDSAVYLCASRSRQGMNTEAFFGQGTRLTVV.

This clonotype was seen many times. The rearrangement joins TRBV19 to TRBJ2-4; D possibly uses TRBD1 or TRBD2 (6 bases each). Trimming took 5 bases from V and 6 from J, leaving 14 bases between them. CDR1 is LNHDA, CDR2 SQIVND, per germline (reference sequence). The CDR3 is 14 amino acids. In nucleotides, the CDR3 is TGTGCCAGTAGTCGGGGGCAGGGGACAAACATTCAGTACTTC. The encoded protein is CASSRGQGTNIQYF.

This clonotype appeared a single time. A much larger clone lies one base from this, so it may be a read error. The chain couples TRBV6-5 to TRBJ1-2; the D gene is possibly TRBD1 (6 bases). This CDR3 has 14 residues. Per germline, CDR1 MNHEY and CDR2 SVGAGI. Between the trimmed V and J ends, which lost 4 bases and 5 bases, there was a span of 14 bases. Here the CDR3 reads CASSLTGTAYGYTF. CDR3 nucleotide sequence: TGTGCCAGCAGTTTGACAGGAACGGCATATGGCTACACCTTC.

This clonotype was recorded many times. The chain recombines TRBV28 with TRBJ2-6, with D possibly being TRBD1 or TRBD2 (5 bases each). The CDR3 runs to 14 residues. Trimming took off 11 bases at V and 0 bases at J, with 11 bases between the two ends. From germline, CDR1 is MDHEN and CDR2 SYDVKM. For the CDR3, the DNA is TGTGCCTCGGGGACGAGCTCTGGGGCCAACGTCCTGACTTTC. Translating it yields CASGTSSGANVLTF.

This clonotype was seen ten or more times. CDR3 in amino acids: CASSLDLVGELFF. The CDR3 DNA reads as TGTGCCAGCAGCTTAGACCTTGTCGGGGAGCTGTTTTTT. This chain joins TRBV5-6 and TRBJ2-2; D remains unclear. The V gene's germline CDR1 is SGHDT and CDR2 YYEEEE. V gave up 2 bases and J gave up 7 bases, with 9 bases separating them. The CDR3 loop spans 13 amino acids.

This clonotype was observed a handful of times. This chain uses TRBV5-5 with TRBJ1-6; TRBD1 might be the D (6 bases). Trimming removed 4 bases from V and 7 bases from J, with 21 bases in between. Germline V CDR1 and CDR2: SGHKS, YYEKEE (reference sequence). The CDR3 runs to 17 residues. CDR3 sequence reads: CASSLQIGQGQNSPLHF. CDR3 DNA sequence: TGTGCCAGCAGCCTCCAAATTGGGCAGGGGCAAAATTCACCCCTCCACTTT.

This clonotype was counted a few times. The chain employs TRBV2 and TRBJ2-7, with D unresolved. CDR1 SNHLY and CDR2 FYNNEI come from the germline V gene. V lost 2 bases, J lost 0 bases, and 5 bases lay in between. The CDR3 runs 13 residues. CDR3 amino acids: CASSENYSYEQYF. The CDR3 DNA follows: TGTGCCAGCAGTGAAAACTACTCCTACGAGCAGTACTTC.

This clonotype appeared many times. The V gene is TRBV11-2, the J gene TRBJ2-6; D possibly uses TRBD1 or TRBD2 (5 bases each). The germline V and J ends were trimmed by 7 bases and 4 bases, with 23 bases remaining between them. This CDR3 comprises 18 residues. Germline values: CDR1 SGHAT, CDR2 FQNNGV. This CDR3 is CASTPAGTPFFGANVLTF. For the CDR3, the DNA is TGTGCCAGCACCCCCGCCGGGACGCCTTTCTTCGGGGCCAACGTCCTGACTTTC.

The chain joins TRBV7-2 to TRBJ2-3; 9 bases are shared with TRBD2. Trimming took 5 bases from V and 2 from J; bases not matched to a gene: 11. CDR3 length: 17 amino acids. The germline V gene has CDR1 SGHTA and CDR2 FQGNSA. The CDR3 DNA reads TGTGCCAGCAGCACCGACCACACTAGCGGGTTCACAGATACGCAGTATTTT. Its translation is CASSTDHTSGFTDTQYF.

V usage is TRBV5-5 and J usage is TRBJ1-2; D is undetermined. V was clipped by 0 bases and J by 5 bases, with 2 bases between them. CDR1 is SGHKS and CDR2 is YYEKEE in the germline V gene (reference sequence). The CDR3 totals 11 residues. CDR3 loop: CASSLVYGYTF. As DNA, the CDR3 is TGTGCCAGCAGCTTGGTATATGGCTACACCTTC.

This clonotype came up a few times. The chain links TRBV7-8 to TRBJ2-1, with TRBD2 identical over 7 bases. This CDR3 contains 17 residues. V gave up 5 bases and J gave up 6 bases; unmatched junction bases: 16. CDR1 SGHVS and CDR2 FQNEAQ come from the germline V gene. The CDR3 nucleotides read TGTGCCAGCAGCGCAAAGGTGCGGGGGATTGCACTCAATGAGCAGTTCTTC. It translates to CASSAKVRGIALNEQFF.

This clonotype was picked up a small number of times. This CDR3 reads CASNNPRTGINEQFF. The CDR3 DNA is TGTGCCAGCAACAACCCCCGGACAGGGATTAATGAGCAGTTCTTC. The chain couples TRBV11-3 to TRBJ2-1, with 8 bases aligning to TRBD1. V was pared by 7 bases and J by 7 bases, with 12 bases of the junction left unmatched. CDR1 is SGHNT, CDR2 YENEEA, per germline. There are 15 residues in the CDR3.

In its sample, this clonotype was seen a few times. The J gene is TRBJ1-2, the V gene TRBV3-1; D perhaps matches TRBD1 (6 bases). The CDR3 sequence is 15 residues long. Germline assignment: CDR1 LGHDT and CDR2 YNNKEL (reference sequence). Trimming stripped 2 bases from V and 3 bases from J, with 13 bases between. CDR3 DNA: TGTGCCAGCAGCCAATTGGACAGACAATACTATGGCTACACCTTC. Translation gives CASSQLDRQYYGYTF.